These 28 T cell receptor beta chains originate from one sample sequenced in a study of read filtering for tumor transcriptome and immune sequencing. This library used roughly 400 ng RNA and molecular barcoded adaptors spanning alpha/delta and beta/gamma chains. Using its own MiXCR run on the reads, TCRdb lists one record per CDR3 protein. The sample includes roughly 24,000 distinct CDR3 sequences, roughly 13% of them seen just once. Material for sequencing was a population of CD138-negative cells sorted from bone marrow. The receptors stem from a donor at least 40 years old with multiple myeloma.

This clonotype has just a few counts. The chain has TRBV5-1 and TRBJ2-3; D possibly corresponds to TRBD1 (5 bases). Per the germline V gene, CDR1 is SGHRS and CDR2 is YFSETQ. Trimming cost V 6 bases and J 1 base, with 12 bases left between them. The CDR3 is 14 amino acids. The CDR3 spells CASKGFSGTDTQYF. The CDR3 DNA reads as TGCGCCAGCAAGGGGTTCTCTGGCACAGATACGCAGTATTTT.

The chain recombines TRBV6-6 with TRBJ2-5; tentatively, D is TRBD2 (5 bases). V dropped 6 bases and J dropped 4 bases, with 15 bases sitting between them. The CDR3 runs to 14 residues. The germline CDR1 and CDR2 sequences are MNHNY and SVGAGI (reference sequence). CDR3 sequence: CASSPPGRGETQYF. CDR3 DNA: TGTGCCAGCAGCCCCCCCGGCCGGGGAGAGACCCAGTACTTC.

With respect to this clonotype: This could be a read error, since a much larger clone is one nucleotide away. The rearrangement joins TRBV6-5 to TRBJ2-3; TRBD1 is a possible D gene (5 bases). Looked up from germline, CDR1 is MNHEY and CDR2 is SVGAGI. The CDR3 runs to 16 residues. CDR3 in amino acids: CASKQGMIVSTDRQYF. CDR3 sequence (DNA): TGTGCCAGCAAGCAGGGTATGATTGTAAGCACAGATAGGCAGTATTTT.

Here the CDR3 DNA reads TGTGCCAGCAGCAAGGGGACGATGGCCTACGAGCAGTACTTC. Translating it yields CASSKGTMAYEQYF. The chain recombines TRBV5-6 with TRBJ2-7; possibly TRBD1 or TRBD2 for D (5 bases each). Germline V gene sequence: CDR1 SGHDT, CDR2 YYEEEE. This CDR3 is built from 14 residues. V lost 4 bases and J 2 bases, leaving 13 bases between the germline ends.

This clonotype appeared many times. The CDR3 region has the DNA TGTGCCAGCAGGCCAGGACGGGACCTCACAGATACGCAGTATTTT. Protein: CASRPGRDLTDTQYF. The chain recombines TRBV28 with TRBJ2-3; D possibly matches TRBD1 or TRBD2 (5 bases each). CDR1 MDHEN and CDR2 SYDVKM come from the germline V gene. This CDR3 region has 15 residues. Trimming took 6 bases from V and 2 from J, leaving 15 bases between them.

This clonotype was seen many times. The chain employs TRBV2 and TRBJ2-6; TRBD1 agrees at 7 bases. This CDR3 is 17 amino acids long. The ends lost 5 bases at V and 2 bases at J; junction bases unmatched: 9. The V gene's germline CDR1 is SNHLY and CDR2 FYNNEI. The CDR3 DNA reads as TGTGCCAGCAGTCGGCAGGGGGAATTCGCTGGGGCCAACGTCCTGACTTTC. Encoded protein: CASSRQGEFAGANVLTF.

This clonotype was counted many times. The CDR3 DNA follows: TGCAGTGCTAGAGATTCGGTGGGGGCCGCTTCAGATGAGCAGTTCTTC. Protein product: CSARDSVGAASDEQFF. The chain is built from TRBV20-1 and TRBJ2-1; D perhaps matches TRBD1 (6 bases). This CDR3 region has 16 residues. V gave up 0 bases and J gave up 8 bases, with 20 bases separating them. CDR1 is DFQATT and CDR2 is SNEGSKA in the germline V gene (reference sequence).

There are many counts of this clonotype. The rearrangement joins TRBV29-1 to TRBJ1-5, with TRBD1 matching 8 bases. Trimming cost V 6 bases and J 0 bases; bases outside gene matches: 4. The CDR3 covers 14 residues. Germline V gives CDR1 SQVTM, CDR2 ANQGSEA. The CDR3 DNA reads as TGCAGCGTCCGGACAGGGCTTAGCAATCAGCCCCAGCATTTT. Its protein is CSVRTGLSNQPQHF.

This clonotype was counted ten times or more. This rearrangement joins TRBV9 to TRBJ2-2, with D unclear. Germline V lookup: CDR1 SGDLS, CDR2 YYNGEE. The CDR3 is 12 amino acids. Trimming stripped 4 bases from V and 0 bases from J, with 1 base between. The CDR3 sequence is CASSPNTGELFF. The DNA of the CDR3 is TGTGCCAGCAGCCCGAACACCGGGGAGCTGTTTTTT.

This clonotype occurred many times. The chain joins TRBV28 to TRBJ1-1; 7 nucleotides match TRBD1. V lost 6 bases and J lost 7; bases outside the gene matches: 2. This CDR3 contains 11 residues. From germline, CDR1 is MDHEN and CDR2 SYDVKM. CDR3 region: CASRRDSEAFF. The CDR3 nucleotides read TGTGCCAGCAGACGGGACAGTGAAGCTTTCTTT.

Many counts were recorded for this clonotype. The V call is TRBV6-2 or TRBV6-3, the J call TRBJ2-2, with D unresolved. V was pared by 6 bases and J by 7 bases, with 12 bases between. CDR1 is MNHEY and CDR2 is SVGEGT in the germline V gene. This CDR3 has 13 residues. The CDR3 is CASSSSRSGELFF. CDR3 bases: TGTGCCAGCAGCTCCAGCAGGAGCGGGGAGCTGTTTTTT.

This clonotype was picked up a small number of times. This may be a read error: a much more frequent sequence differs by one nucleotide. The chain recombines TRBV28 with TRBJ1-1; the match to TRBD1 covers 7 bases. This CDR3 has 15 amino acids. After removal of 8 bases from V and 0 bases from J, the junction contained 9 bases not matched to a gene. The V gene's germline CDR1 is MDHEN and CDR2 SYDVKM. The CDR3 loop reads CASDLVDRLNTEAFF. As DNA, the CDR3 is TGTGCCAGCGACCTAGTGGACAGGTTGAACACTGAAGCTTTCTTT.

This clonotype came up a few times. This chain connects TRBV7-2 to TRBJ1-5; tentative D call: TRBD1 (5 bases). V was trimmed by 2 bases and J by 2 bases, leaving 7 bases between them. The CDR3 sequence is 14 residues long. The germline V gene encodes CDR1 SGHTA and CDR2 FQGNSA. The DNA of the CDR3 is TGTGCCAGCAGCTTACAAGGGGGCAATCAGCCCCAGCATTTT. Protein: CASSLQGGNQPQHF.

This clonotype was found many times. The chain recombines TRBV5-1 with TRBJ2-1; D assignment may be TRBD1 or TRBD2 (5 bases each). Germline lookup yields CDR1 SGHRS and CDR2 YFSETQ. V lost 0 bases and J 0 bases, leaving 7 bases between the germline ends. The CDR3 length is 15 residues. This CDR3 reads CASSLGGVSYNEQFF. In nucleotides, the CDR3 is TGCGCCAGCAGCTTGGGAGGGGTCTCCTACAATGAGCAGTTCTTC.

Many counts were recorded for this clonotype. The chain couples TRBV11-1 to TRBJ2-3; TRBD1 might be the D (7 bases). Germline V gives CDR1 SGHAT, CDR2 FQDESV (reference sequence). Trimming took off 4 bases at V and 5 bases at J, with 16 bases between the two ends. This CDR3 comprises 15 residues. CDR3 in amino acids: CASSWGQGGEDTQYF. The CDR3 nucleotides read TGTGCCAGCAGCTGGGGTCAGGGGGGAGAAGATACGCAGTATTTT.

Written as DNA, the CDR3 is TGTGCCAGCAGTCGCAGGGACAGTTTCTACGAGCAGTACTTC. This encodes CASSRRDSFYEQYF. V and J are TRBV6-2 or TRBV6-3 and TRBJ2-7; 7 bases line up with TRBD1. The V gene end was trimmed by 5 bases and the J gene end by 3 bases; junction bases not matched to a gene: 7. Germline V gene data show CDR1 as MNHEY and CDR2 as SVGEGT. The CDR3 totals 14 residues.

With respect to this clonotype: Given a far larger clone just one base away, this is likely a sequencing read error. This is likely a read error, given that the CDR3 carries no conserved phenylalanine or tryptophan at its end. This chain connects TRBV7-2 to TRBJ2-5; TRBD1 matches at 9 bases. Germline CDR1 reads SGHTA; CDR2 reads FQGNSA. The CDR3 runs 15 residues. J lost 4 bases, V lost 3 bases, and 6 bases had no gene match. CDR3 nucleotide sequence: TGTGCCAGCAGCTTTCCGGGACAGGGCGGAGAGACCCAGTACCTC. Its protein product is CASSFPGQGGETQYL.

A word on this clonotype: The junction departs from the called germline gene at one end, perhaps through a read error. The chain combines TRBV29-1 with TRBJ1-1, with unresolved D. Per germline, CDR1 SQVTM and CDR2 ANQGSEA. The CDR3 sequence is 13 residues long. CDR3 nucleotide sequence: TGCAGCGTTGAAGTGGAGCTGAACACTGAAGCTATCTTT. It encodes CSVEVELNTEAIF.

This clonotype was recorded at least ten times. V usage is TRBV20-1 and J usage is TRBJ2-2; tentatively, D is TRBD1 (6 bases). Germline assignment: CDR1 DFQATT and CDR2 SNEGSKA (reference sequence). Trimming left V 1 base short and J 0 bases short, with 6 bases between. This CDR3 is 14 amino acids long. In DNA form, the CDR3 reads TGCAGTGCTAGAGGGACAGCGAACACCGGGGAGCTGTTTTTT. Residues: CSARGTANTGELFF.

In the case of this clonotype: This could be a read error, since a much larger clone is one nucleotide away. The chain links TRBV5-8 to TRBJ2-3; tentative D call: TRBD1 (6 bases). Germline values: CDR1 SGHTS, CDR2 YDEGEE. This CDR3 is 16 amino acids long. The CDR3 loop reads CASSWGEDSSTGTQYF. The CDR3 DNA reads as TGTGCCAGCAGCTGGGGCGAGGACAGCAGCACAGGTACGCAGTATTTT.

A remark on this clonotype: Just one base apart from a much larger clone, this may be a read error. This chain connects TRBV29-1 to TRBJ2-7; no clear D. The CDR3 contains 12 residues. Germline V gives CDR1 SQVTM, CDR2 ANQGSEA. The CDR3 bases are TGCTGCTGCACAAATTCTCATGGGGAGCAGTACTTC. Translation: CCCTNSHGEQYF.

This clonotype has only a few counts. Because it lacks the conserved phenylalanine or tryptophan at the end, this CDR3 is likely a read error. The rearrangement links TRBV7-9 to TRBJ1-5; D unclear. With 4 bases removed from V and 0 bases from J, the gap between germline ends came to 19 bases. The CDR3 is 18 residues long. Germline V CDR1 and CDR2: SEHNR, FQNEAQ (reference sequence). CDR3 nucleotide sequence: TGTGCCAGCAGCTCCCAAAATAGGCAGCTTTATAGCAATCAGCCCCAGCATCTT. Translating it yields CASSSQNRQLYSNQPQHL.

In this sample, this clonotype turned up many times. A read error may produce the germline difference seen at one junction end. The chain employs TRBV5-1 and TRBJ2-5; D gene ambiguous. The germline V gene encodes CDR1 SGHRS and CDR2 YFSETQ. The CDR3 is 11 amino acids. The CDR3, as DNA: TGTGCCAGCAGCTCACAAGAGACCCAGTACTTC. Translation gives CASSSQETQYF. Variable domain in full (rest from reference TRBV5-1 and TRBJ2-5): KAGVTQTPRYLIKTRGQQVTLSCSPISGHRSVSWYQQTPGQGLQFLFEYFSETQRNKGNFPGRFSGRQFSNSRSEMNVSTLELGDSALYLCASSSQETQYFGPGTRLLVL.

This clonotype was seen repeatedly, ten times or more. V and J are TRBV23-1 and TRBJ2-7; D is unclear. TRBV23-1 carries the ORF label, with uncertain function. V lost 0 bases to trimming and J lost 4 bases, with 1 base between them. The CDR3 covers 11 residues. The CDR3 DNA sequence: TGCGCCAGCAGTCAATCGTACGAGCAGTACTTC. Its protein product is CASSQSYEQYF.

Comment on this clonotype: Since the CDR3 does not end with the conserved phenylalanine or tryptophan, this likely comes from a read error. It is unclear where the CDR3 begins or ends on the DNA, so no DNA is shown, and the CDR3 is as TCRdb lists it. The chain couples TRBV29-1 to TRBJ2-1; the table gives TRBD2 as D, unverified against the DNA. Germline CDR1 is SQVTM and CDR2 is ANQGSEA. The CDR3 is 16 residues long, counting both termini. The CDR3 is CSVESIGLEAVNEQLY.

This clonotype is judged medium-sized. The chain combines TRBV11-2 with TRBJ2-7; 8 bases map to TRBD1. Looked up from germline, CDR1 is SGHAT and CDR2 is FQNNGV. V was clipped by 5 bases and J by 6 bases; unmatched bases: 9. The CDR3 length is 14 residues. The CDR3 bases are TGTGCCAGCAGCCCAACATTTGACAGGGGCGAGCAGTACTTC. Protein sequence: CASSPTFDRGEQYF.

Ten or more counts support this clonotype. The V call is TRBV24-1, the J call TRBJ2-5; 8 positions agree with TRBD2. Trimming at V came to 4 bases and at J to 5 bases, leaving 8 bases not matched to a gene. The CDR3 consists of 15 residues. The V gene's germline CDR1 is KGHDR and CDR2 SFDVKD. For the CDR3, the DNA is TGTGCCACCAGTGACTCGAAGCGGGAGTGGGAGACCCAGTACTTC. Protein: CATSDSKREWETQYF.

With regard to this clonotype: A read error likely explains this, since a far larger clone differs by one base. The chain couples TRBV11-2 to TRBJ2-1; D remains unclear. CDR1 and CDR2 (germline): SGHAT, FQNNGV. The CDR3 is 12 residues long. For the CDR3, the DNA is TGTGCCAGCAGCAAGCAGTACAAGGAGCAGTTCTTC. It yields the protein CASSKQYKEQFF.